Included here is one TCR beta chain sequence, with context. Its antigen remains unknown. This sample is drawn from a study of identical twins. Study-wide results and caveats: Twin-shared out-of-frame alpha sequences were enriched for low generation probability.

The authors used template switching to add a universal primer site and gave cDNA unique molecular identifiers. TCRdb called the 5' RACE reads again in MiXCR, with one record for every CDR3 protein. The table lists about 660,000 distinct CDR3 sequences, roughly 8% of them singletons. Trimming took 11 bases from V and 5 from J; bases not matched to a gene: 13. Germline CDR1 MGHDK, CDR2 SYGVNS. The CDR3 loop spans 14 amino acids. This same sample was also part of a study on yellow fever vaccine responses in identical twins.

Sequenced material: PBMCs. The genes are TRBV25-1 and TRBJ2-5, with 8 bases identical to TRBD2. The TCR was taken from a woman between 18 and 29 years old in good health. The CDR3 is CAPSGSGKKETQYF. In DNA, the CDR3 is TGTGCCCCGTCTGGTAGCGGGAAAAAGGAGACCCAGTACTTC.